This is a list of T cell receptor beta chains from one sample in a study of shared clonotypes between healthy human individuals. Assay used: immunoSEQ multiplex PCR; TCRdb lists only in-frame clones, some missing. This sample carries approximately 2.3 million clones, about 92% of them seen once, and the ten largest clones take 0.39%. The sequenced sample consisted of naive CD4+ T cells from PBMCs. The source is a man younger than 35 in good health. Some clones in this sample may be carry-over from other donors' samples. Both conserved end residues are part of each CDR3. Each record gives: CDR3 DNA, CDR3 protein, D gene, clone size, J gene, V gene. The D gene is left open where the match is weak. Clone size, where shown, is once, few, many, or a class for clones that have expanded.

TGTGCCAGCAGCTTGGACCCGAAGCGGACTGAAGCTTTCTTT,CASSLDPKRTEAFF,.,.,TRBJ1-1,TRBV5-6
TGCGCCAGCAGCTTGAATACAGGGGCCCTCGAGCAGTACTTC,CASSLNTGALEQYF,TRBD1,once,TRBJ2-7,TRBV5-1
TGTGCCAGCGCCCCAGGGGGCCATTTAACCGTTGAAGCTTTCTTT,CASAPGGHLTVEAFF,TRBD1,.,TRBJ1-1,TRBV28
TGTGCCAGCAGCCCTCGCAGTAGGGACGGTGAAGCTTTCTTT,CASSPRSRDGEAFF,.,.,TRBJ1-1,TRBV16
TGCGCCAGCACCAACTGGGGGTCAGAGACCCAGTACTTC,CASTNWGSETQYF,.,.,TRBJ2-5,TRBV5-1
TGTGCCAGCAGCCGGGGCCTTACGCGATCTCAAGAGACCCAGTACTTC,CASSRGLTRSQETQYF,.,.,TRBJ2-5,TRBV28
TGTGCCAGCAGCACGGGGACTCTTAACAATGAGCAGTTCTTC,CASSTGTLNNEQFF,.,.,TRBJ2-1,TRBV7-3
TGTGCCAGCAGCCCTCATAGCAATCGACCCTACGAGCAGTACTTC,CASSPHSNRPYEQYF,.,.,TRBJ2-7,TRBV9
TGCGCCAGCAGCCTCCCGACAGGGGGTGGAGAGCAGTACTTC,CASSLPTGGGEQYF,TRBD1,.,TRBJ2-7,TRBV5-1
TGTGCAAGCCCATTGACGGGGCCTCCGGCCTACAATGAGCAGTTCTTC,CASPLTGPPAYNEQFF,.,.,TRBJ2-1,TRBV12-2
TGTGCCTGGAGTGTTCCGTTTAACCGTAATCAGCCCCAGCATTTT,CAWSVPFNRNQPQHF,.,once,TRBJ1-5,TRBV30
TGCGCCAGCAGCTTGGAAGGGGTGGCGAAATCCTACGAGCAGTACTTC,CASSLEGVAKSYEQYF,.,.,TRBJ2-7,TRBV5-1
TGCAGTGCTCTCGACCCCCGGGAGCAGTACTTC,CSALDPREQYF,.,.,TRBJ2-7,TRBV20-1
TGTGCCTGGAGTTCCGGACTAGCGGGAGGTAACGAGCAGTACTTC,CAWSSGLAGGNEQYF,TRBD2,.,TRBJ2-7,TRBV30
TGTGCCAGCATCCACAGGGATCGCGAGACCCAGTACTTC,CASIHRDRETQYF,.,.,TRBJ2-5,TRBV5-6
TGTGCCAGCAGCCCTAGGGCCCAAGAGACCCAGTACTTC,CASSPRAQETQYF,.,.,TRBJ2-5,TRBV7-3
TGTGCCAGCAAACAGGGGGCAGTGAACTATGGCTACACCTTC,CASKQGAVNYGYTF,TRBD1,.,TRBJ1-2,TRBV2
TGTGCCAGCAGCACATGGGAGCGGGAGGTGTCAGATACGCAGTATTTT,CASSTWEREVSDTQYF,TRBD2,.,TRBJ2-3,TRBV9
TGCGCCAGCAGCTGGGGACCAGGGAAAACTAATGAAAAACTGTTTTTT,CASSWGPGKTNEKLFF,.,.,TRBJ1-4,TRBV5-1
TGTGCCAGCAGGGCCGGGGGAGGCAATGAGCAGTTCTTC,CASRAGGGNEQFF,.,.,TRBJ2-1,TRBV28
TGTGCCAGCAGGTCGGTTCAACGAGTAACCCAGCATTTT,CASRSVQRVTQHF,.,.,TRBJ1-5,TRBV28
TGTGCCACAGGGAGGGCTTACTATGGCTACACCTTC,CATGRAYYGYTF,.,.,TRBJ1-2,TRBV19
TGCGCCAGCAGCTTCACAGCAGAGATGAACACTGAAGCTTTCTTT,CASSFTAEMNTEAFF,.,.,TRBJ1-1,TRBV5-1
TGCAGCGTTCTAGCGGGACTACTGTACAATGAGCAGTTCTTC,CSVLAGLLYNEQFF,TRBD2,.,TRBJ2-1,TRBV29-1
TGTGCCAGCAGCCTCGAGACAGGAAGGTACGAGCAGTACTTC,CASSLETGRYEQYF,.,once,TRBJ2-7,TRBV2
TGTGCCACCAGCAGACAGGGTGGACAGACCCAGTACTTC,CATSRQGGQTQYF,.,.,TRBJ2-5,TRBV15
TGTGCCAGCAGGAGCACAGATACGCAGTATTTT,CASRSTDTQYF,.,.,TRBJ2-3,TRBV28
TGTGCCAGCACAGGGGTCGGGGCCAACGTCCTGACTTTC,CASTGVGANVLTF,.,.,TRBJ2-6,TRBV2
TGTGCCAGCAGCCTACAGGGAGAGCAGTACTTC,CASSLQGEQYF,.,.,TRBJ2-7,TRBV7-9
TGCAGCGTTGGATCAGGAACAGCGTATGGCTACACCTTC,CSVGSGTAYGYTF,.,.,TRBJ1-2,TRBV29-1
TGTGCCAGTAGTGTAAGGGGTGCTGAAGCTTTCTTT,CASSVRGAEAFF,.,.,TRBJ1-1,TRBV19
TGTGCCAGAAGCTTGAGACAGGGAGGTTTTGGCTACACCTTC,CARSLRQGGFGYTF,TRBD1,.,TRBJ1-2,TRBV5-3
TGCGCCAGCAGCCTCCGCATTAGCAATCAGCCCCAGCATTTT,CASSLRISNQPQHF,.,.,TRBJ1-5,TRBV4-1
TGTGCCAGCAGCTTAAGGGGGGGGAGCTCCTACAATGAGCAGTTCTTC,CASSLRGGSSYNEQFF,.,.,TRBJ2-1,TRBV7-6
TGTGCCAGCTCACAACTTACCACCCTCTCCTACGAGCAGTACTTC,CASSQLTTLSYEQYF,.,.,TRBJ2-7,TRBV18
TGCAGCGTTGCAGAAAGCTCCTACAATGAGCAGTTCTTC,CSVAESSYNEQFF,.,.,TRBJ2-1,TRBV29-1
TGTGCCAGCAGCTTAGGACAGGGATTGCTGGGGGCCAACGTCCTGACTTTC,CASSLGQGLLGANVLTF,TRBD1,.,TRBJ2-6,TRBV7-8
TGTGCCAGCAGCCGTAGCGGGAGGGCCGGTGAGCAGTTCTTC,CASSRSGRAGEQFF,TRBD2,.,TRBJ2-1,TRBV28
TGCAGCGTTCTCCCGGACGGCCAAGAGACCCAGTACTTC,CSVLPDGQETQYF,.,.,TRBJ2-5,TRBV29-1
TGTGCCAGCAGCTTGGGACAGCGCGCAAACAATGAGCAGTTCTTC,CASSLGQRANNEQFF,.,.,TRBJ2-1,TRBV5-6
TGCGCCAGCAGCCAAGTCGGCGGGAGATCAGATACGCAGTATTTT,CASSQVGGRSDTQYF,TRBD2,.,TRBJ2-3,TRBV4-1
TGTGCCAGCAGCAGGGAGCGGGAGTACGAGCAGTACTTC,CASSREREYEQYF,TRBD2,.,TRBJ2-7,TRBV11-2
TGCGCCAGCAGCTTGGGATGGGCGGGGAGCAATGAGCAGTTCTTC,CASSLGWAGSNEQFF,.,.,TRBJ2-1,TRBV5-1
TGTGCTAGTGGTTTAGGTAGGGCCACTGAAGCTTTCTTT,CASGLGRATEAFF,.,.,TRBJ1-1,TRBV12-5
TGTGCCAGCAGCTTGGGGGGGTCCTATGGCTACACCTTC,CASSLGGSYGYTF,.,few,TRBJ1-2,TRBV5-4
TGTGCCAGTCGGAGGACGGGGGGGACTGAAGCTTTCTTT,CASRRTGGTEAFF,.,.,TRBJ1-1,TRBV19
TGTGCCAGCAGTTACTCGAGTTCCGGCTCTGGAAACACCATATATTTT,CASSYSSSGSGNTIYF,.,.,TRBJ1-3,TRBV6-6
TGTGCCAGCAGCCCCCAGGGACTAGCGGGAGTTAGGGCCGGGGAGCTGTTTTTT,CASSPQGLAGVRAGELFF,TRBD2,.,TRBJ2-2,TRBV7-6
TGTGCCAGCTCACGCGATCGCCAGAGGACCTACGAGCAGTACTTC,CASSRDRQRTYEQYF,.,.,TRBJ2-7,TRBV18
TGTGCCAGTAGTACCTCAGGGGGCTGGCAGCCCCAGCATTTT,CASSTSGGWQPQHF,TRBD1,.,TRBJ1-5,TRBV19
TGTGCCAGCAGCTTAGCAGCGGGGACCCCGGAATTC,CASSLAAGTPEF,.,.,TRBJ1-2,TRBV7-2
TGCGCCAGCAGCTTCTACAGGAGCTCTGGGGCCAACGTCCTGACTTTC,CASSFYRSSGANVLTF,.,.,TRBJ2-6,TRBV5-1
TGCAGCTTTCGCGAAGACACCCACTATGGCTACACCTTC,CSFREDTHYGYTF,.,.,TRBJ1-2,TRBV29-1
TGTGCCAGCAGCTCGAGGACTAGATCTTACAATGAGCAGTTCTTC,CASSSRTRSYNEQFF,TRBD2,.,TRBJ2-1,TRBV7-2
TGTGCCAGCACCCTTCTAGCGCGGGGAGGCAATGAGCAGTTCTTC,CASTLLARGGNEQFF,.,.,TRBJ2-1,TRBV7-2
TGCGCCAGCAGTACCGGACTAGCGGGATATGCTGGCGGGGAGCTGTTTTTT,CASSTGLAGYAGGELFF,TRBD2,.,TRBJ2-2,TRBV5-1